This T cell receptor (beta chain) was captured by sequencing in a study of control samples from healthy donors and cancer patients. The germline V gene has CDR1 LGHNA and CDR2 YNFKEQ. V gave up 0 bases and J gave up 3 bases; unmatched junction bases: 16. The CDR3 loop spans 20 amino acids. Data came from immunoSEQ multiplex PCR; TCRdb stores just in-frame clones and leaves some out. The sample consists of tens of thousands of clones, approximately 90% of them appearing once. The V call is TRBV4-2, the J call TRBJ2-5, with 10 positions matching TRBD1. The material sequenced was PBMCs. The source is a man between 60 and 75 years old with colorectal cancer. Here the CDR3 reads CASSQEILGTGVAHEETQYF. DNA of the CDR3: TGTGCCAGCAGCCAAGAGATACTCGGGACAGGGGTCGCGCACGAAGAGACCCAGTACTTC.